These T cell receptor beta chains were read from a single sample in a study of shared clonotypes between healthy human individuals. Using immunoSEQ multiplex PCR, the repertoire was profiled, and TCRdb retains in-frame clones only, with some absent. The sample holds around 700,000 clones, about 74% seen once. The sample taken for sequencing was memory CD4+ T cells sorted from blood. These receptors came from a woman aged 30 to 39 in good health. Both conserved end residues are part of each CDR3. A D gene is named only where the DNA matches it firmly. Rows give clone size only sometimes, using once, few, many, or a class for an expanded clone.

j_call,d_call,clone_size,v_call,cdr3_aa,cdr3_nt
TRBJ2-1,TRBD2,many,TRBV2,CASGPGTSGINNEQFF,TGTGCCAGCGGACCCGGGACTAGCGGGATAAACAATGAGCAGTTCTTC
TRBJ1-2,-,few,TRBV18,CASSPPMNGPRSYGYTF,TGTGCCAGCTCACCACCGATGAACGGACCTCGGAGCTATGGCTACACCTTC
TRBJ1-5,-,-,TRBV15,CATSRVGGQPQHF,TGTGCCACCAGCAGAGTGGGGGGCCAGCCCCAGCATTTT
TRBJ2-7,-,-,TRBV27,CASSHLDSPYEQYF,TGTGCCAGCAGTCACCTGGACAGTCCCTACGAGCAGTACTTC
TRBJ1-4,-,-,TRBV6-1,CASSEGGEGEKLFF,TGTGCCAGCAGCGAAGGTGGGGAGGGGGAAAAACTGTTTTTT
TRBJ2-3,TRBD1,few,TRBV11-3,CASSIQGAPTDTQYF,TGTGCCAGCAGTATACAGGGGGCCCCGACAGATACGCAGTATTTT
TRBJ2-2,-,-,TRBV19,CASTPFSGSNTGELFF,TGTGCCAGTACCCCCTTCTCGGGGTCGAACACCGGGGAGCTGTTTTTT
TRBJ1-6,-,few,TRBV28,CASSWGLYNSPLHF,TGTGCCAGCAGTTGGGGACTCTATAATTCACCCCTCCACTTT
TRBJ1-2,-,-,TRBV7-8,CASSLDSSANYGYTF,TGTGCCAGCAGCTTAGATTCCAGTGCTAACTATGGCTACACCTTC
TRBJ2-7,-,once,TRBV6-5,CASSPRLVGYYEQYF,TGTGCCAGCAGTCCAAGACTAGTGGGATACTACGAGCAGTACTTC
TRBJ2-1,TRBD1,many,TRBV20-1,CSADRAVEQFF,TGCAGCGCGGACAGGGCCGTTGAGCAGTTCTTC
TRBJ2-2,-,-,TRBV5-4,CASSLVRGSAGYNTGELFF,TGTGCCAGCAGCTTGGTACGCGGTAGCGCCGGTTACAACACCGGGGAGCTGTTTTTT
TRBJ2-5,-,-,TRBV7-2,CASSPTGLGTQYF,TGTGCCAGCAGCCCCACGGGCTTGGGGACCCAGTACTTC
TRBJ1-1,TRBD1,-,TRBV7-9,CASSLRQGAYTEAFF,TGTGCCAGCAGCCTCCGACAGGGGGCATACACTGAAGCTTTCTTT
TRBJ1-3,-,-,TRBV4-2,CASSQDQGRNTIYF,TGTGCCAGCAGCCAAGATCAGGGTCGGAACACCATATATTTT
TRBJ1-2,-,-,TRBV6-6,CASSYRTDLYGYTF,TGTGCCAGCAGTTACAGGACAGACCTCTATGGCTACACCTTC
TRBJ2-2,-,-,TRBV7-6,CASSLSWQAGELFF,TGTGCCAGCAGCTTAAGTTGGCAGGCCGGGGAGCTGTTTTTT
TRBJ1-1,-,-,TRBV18,CASSAVGGNTEAFF,TGTGCCAGCTCCGCCGTCGGGGGGAACACTGAAGCTTTCTTT
TRBJ2-7,TRBD2,few,TRBV5-1,CASSLDFRRGTQAYEQYF,TGCGCCAGCAGCTTGGATTTTCGGCGGGGGACGCAAGCCTACGAGCAGTACTTC
TRBJ2-7,TRBD2,-,TRBV2,CASTQKGLAGWDYEQYF,TGTGCCAGCACCCAAAAGGGACTAGCGGGATGGGATTACGAGCAGTACTTC
TRBJ1-5,-,-,TRBV2,CASSEGGESPQHF,TGTGCCAGCAGTGAAGGAGGAGAGTCGCCCCAGCATTTT
TRBJ2-3,TRBD2,-,TRBV5-1,CAKTGTSGSAQYF,TGCGCCAAGACCGGGACTAGCGGGAGTGCGCAGTATTTT
TRBJ2-7,-,few,TRBV15,CATSRGASRSYEQYF,TGTGCCACCAGCAGAGGAGCCAGTCGGTCCTACGAGCAGTACTTC
TRBJ2-6,-,-,TRBV5-1,CASSFSAGSGANVLTF,TGCGCCAGCAGCTTCTCCGCTGGTTCTGGGGCCAACGTCCTGACTTTC
TRBJ2-5,TRBD2,many,TRBV7-9,CASSFRGGLAGFQETQYF,TGTGCCAGCAGCTTTCGGGGTGGGCTAGCGGGATTCCAAGAGACCCAGTACTTC
TRBJ1-3,TRBD1,-,TRBV14,CASSQAGQGHTIYF,TGTGCCAGCAGCCAAGCGGGACAGGGCCACACCATATATTTT
TRBJ1-2,-,-,TRBV18,CASSPESALYGYTF,TGTGCCAGCTCACCCGAGTCAGCCCTCTATGGCTACACCTTC
TRBJ2-5,TRBD2,many,TRBV5-1,CASSRGRGSPSETQYF,TGCGCCAGCAGCCGAGGTCGCGGGAGCCCCTCGGAGACCCAGTACTTC
TRBJ2-7,TRBD1,few,TRBV10-3,CAIMAGQGTNEQYF,TGTGCCATCATGGCCGGACAGGGGACCAACGAGCAGTACTTC
TRBJ1-1,-,-,TRBV27,CASKFTMNTEAFF,TGTGCCAGCAAATTTACGATGAACACTGAAGCTTTCTTT
TRBJ2-1,TRBD2,-,TRBV19,CASSIAGGNYNEQFF,TGTGCCAGTAGTATAGCGGGAGGGAACTACAATGAGCAGTTCTTC
TRBJ2-7,-,-,TRBV29-1,CSVEGLGLEQYF,TGCAGCGTTGAAGGTCTGGGACTCGAGCAGTACTTC
TRBJ1-1,TRBD1,-,TRBV5-1,CASSSGTGATEAFF,TGCGCCAGCAGCTCCGGGACAGGGGCGACTGAAGCTTTCTTT
TRBJ2-1,-,-,TRBV5-1,CASSLVGGGEQFF,TGCGCCAGCAGCTTGGTAGGGGGAGGTGAGCAGTTCTTC
TRBJ2-5,TRBD2,-,TRBV9,CASSPLAGEETQYF,TGTGCCAGCAGCCCTCTAGCGGGAGAAGAGACCCAGTACTTC
TRBJ2-3,TRBD2,once,TRBV19,CASSIETSGSGTQYF,TGTGCCAGTAGTATTGAAACTAGCGGGAGTGGCACGCAGTATTTT
TRBJ2-1,TRBD2,few,TRBV5-1,CASSVAGVSNEQFF,TGCGCCAGCAGCGTGGCGGGAGTAAGTAATGAGCAGTTCTTC
TRBJ2-3,TRBD2,-,TRBV29-1,CSVVLASGGKGDTQYF,TGCAGCGTTGTTCTGGCTAGCGGAGGGAAGGGAGATACGCAGTATTTT
TRBJ2-3,-,-,TRBV5-5,CASSYSDTQYF,TGTGCCAGCAGCTATTCGGATACGCAGTATTTT
TRBJ2-7,-,few,TRBV27,CASSSQRDTEQYF,TGTGCCAGCAGTTCACAGCGGGACACCGAGCAGTACTTC
TRBJ1-1,TRBD1,-,TRBV19,CASSPGQGNTEAFF,TGTGCCAGTAGCCCCGGACAGGGGAACACTGAAGCTTTCTTT
TRBJ1-1,-,-,TRBV28,CASSFPPGEAFF,TGTGCCAGCAGTTTTCCACCTGGTGAAGCTTTCTTT
TRBJ1-3,-,-,TRBV29-1,CSVNHGNTIYF,TGCAGCGTTAATCACGGAAACACCATATATTTT
TRBJ2-5,-,-,TRBV2,CASSEGTETQYF,TGTGCCAGCAGTGAGGGGACGGAGACCCAGTACTTC
TRBJ1-4,-,-,TRBV2,CASRDLNEKLFF,TGTGCCAGCAGGGACCTTAATGAAAAACTGTTTTTT
TRBJ2-5,TRBD1,few,TRBV27,CASRPTGGETQYF,TGTGCCAGCAGGCCGACAGGGGGAGAGACCCAGTACTTC